These 12 T cell receptor beta chains share one sample of origin, sequenced in a study of blood T cells in healthy people across ages (dated by TCRdb to about 2015). The method was 5' RACE. Sequenced on an Illumina HiSeq 2500. The second PCR ran for roughly 7 to 12 cycles and used a J-beta primer mix along with a sample-barcoded 5' primer. TCRdb took the public reads, trimmed them with fastp at Q25, ran MiXCR for clone calling and kept in-frame beta chains. A single entry per CDR3 protein holds the most common genes and DNA from its merged rows. Recorded for this sample are 850,000 to 1,000,000 distinct CDR3 sequences; roughly 48% of them occurred a single time. The ten most abundant clones make up roughly 12% of the sample. The sequenced material came from blood. These receptors were obtained from a man between 25 and 39 years old in good health.

The chain recombines TRBV27 with TRBJ1-2; no definite D call. Germline lookup yields CDR1 MNHEY and CDR2 SMNVEV (reference sequence). Trimming took 7 bases from V and 8 from J, leaving 14 bases between them. The CDR3 is made up of 12 amino acids. The CDR3 DNA sequence: TGTGCCAGCATCTCCGGGTTAGGAGGCTACACCTTC. Translated, it gives CASISGLGGYTF.

In DNA form, the CDR3 reads TGTGCCAGCAGCTTAGCGCGGCTAGCGGGGGTAGGGGCCCAGTACTTC. This gives the protein CASSLARLAGVGAQYF. The chain is built from TRBV7-2 and TRBJ2-5, with 10 bases lining up with TRBD2. Germline V gene sequence: CDR1 SGHTA, CDR2 FQGNSA. The CDR3 is 16 residues long. The J segment lost 9 bases and the V segment lost 0 bases, leaving 10 bases of the junction unmatched.

In regard to this clonotype: Being one base from a much bigger clone, this may be a read error. The chain couples TRBV12-3 or TRBV12-4 to TRBJ2-6; no clear D. The CDR3 totals 12 residues. Deletions cut 9 bases from V and 1 base from J, with 4 bases between. The CDR3 region is CARRSGANVLTF. The CDR3 DNA sequence: TGTGCCAGGAGGTCTGGGGCCAACGTCCTGACTTTC.

The genes are TRBV20-1 and TRBJ1-2; 8 bases align to TRBD1. V was clipped by 8 bases and J by 2 bases; unmatched bases: 13. This CDR3 is 15 amino acids long. The V gene's germline CDR1 is DFQATT and CDR2 SNEGSKA (reference sequence). DNA of the CDR3: TGCAGTCCGTTGACAGGGGTGAGAGGAAACTATGGCTACACCTTC. Translation gives CSPLTGVRGNYGYTF.

The chain couples TRBV10-3 to TRBJ2-5; 11 positions agree with TRBD2. The trim removed 5 bases at V and 5 bases at J, leaving 7 bases unmatched. The CDR3 extends over 15 amino acids. CDR1 is ENHRY and CDR2 is SYGVKD in the germline V gene. The CDR3 coding sequence is TGTGCCATCAGTAACGAACTAGCGGGGGTTGAGACCCAGTACTTC. This gives the protein CAISNELAGVETQYF.

This clonotype was observed many times. The CDR3 DNA reads TGTGCCAGCAGTCCCGGACTAGCGGGGCAAGAGACCCAGTACTTC. Translation gives CASSPGLAGQETQYF. This chain links TRBV6-2 or TRBV6-3 with TRBJ2-5, with TRBD2 matching 12 bases. Germline CDR1 MNHEY, CDR2 SVGEGT. With V trimmed by 5 bases and J by 2 bases, 3 bases remained unmatched. This CDR3 contains 15 residues.

CDR3 DNA sequence: TGTGCCAGCAGTTACGAATTTGAGGGGGGAGCTTTGAACACTGAAGCTTTCTTT. Its protein product is CASSYEFEGGALNTEAFF. This chain connects TRBV6-2 or TRBV6-3 to TRBJ1-1; maybe TRBD1 (6 bases). The germline V gene encodes CDR1 MNHEY and CDR2 SVGEGT. Trimming removed 2 bases from V and 0 bases from J, with 19 bases in between. This CDR3 contains 18 residues.

The V gene is TRBV28, the J gene TRBJ1-1; D is unresolved. Between the trimmed V and J ends, which lost 7 bases and 1 base, there was a span of 19 bases. Germline lookup yields CDR1 MDHEN and CDR2 SYDVKM. The CDR3 consists of 16 residues. The CDR3 nucleotides read TGTGCCAGCACCAAGGAAACAAGGATCCGGAACACTGAAGCTTTCTTT. It codes for CASTKETRIRNTEAFF.

The J gene is TRBJ1-1, the V gene TRBV5-1; 9 bases fit TRBD1. Germline V lookup: CDR1 SGHRS, CDR2 YFSETQ. V was clipped by 0 bases and J by 4 bases; unmatched bases: 10. The CDR3 spans 17 residues. The CDR3 loop is CASSLGTGGFGSTEAFF. The CDR3 nucleotides read TGCGCCAGCAGCTTGGGCACAGGGGGCTTCGGTAGCACTGAAGCTTTCTTT.

This chain uses TRBV6-5 with TRBJ2-1, with D uncertain. V lost 0 bases and J 3 bases, leaving 21 bases between the germline ends. The CDR3 extends over 19 amino acids. Germline V gene data show CDR1 as MNHEY and CDR2 as SVGAGI. CDR3 DNA sequence: TGTGCCAGCAGTTACTCGAATTTCGGTAGCCTCGCTCACTACAATGAGCAGTTCTTC. Amino acids: CASSYSNFGSLAHYNEQFF.

This clonotype showed up just a few times. The rearrangement uses TRBV6-4 and TRBJ2-1; the match to TRBD2 covers 10 bases. The V gene's germline CDR1 is MRHNA and CDR2 SNTAGT. After removal of 7 bases from V and 4 bases from J, the junction contained 4 bases not matched to a gene. The CDR3 spans 14 residues. CDR3 bases: TGTGCCAGCACCACTAGCGGGGAGTACAATGAGCAGTTCTTC. Translating it yields CASTTSGEYNEQFF.

The chain links TRBV4-1 to TRBJ2-7, with D perhaps matching TRBD1 or TRBD2 (5 bases each). V was shortened by 7 bases and J by 6 bases, with 22 bases between the two germline ends. CDR1 is MGHRA, CDR2 YSYEKL, per germline. The CDR3 is made up of 15 amino acids. The DNA of the CDR3 is TGCGCCAGCACTGAGGGGCGAGTTGAAGTGGGCGAGCAGTACTTC. Protein product: CASTEGRVEVGEQYF.